The clone carrying this T cell receptor (beta chain) appeared a few times. The antigen is not known. In germline, CDR1 is SGHNT, CDR2 YYREEE (reference sequence). V lost 3 bases, J lost 5 bases, and 8 bases lay in between. This CDR3 comprises 13 residues. The PCR was carried out with 60 Vbeta primers and 13 Jbeta primers. The repertoire was sequenced with immunoSEQ multiplex PCR; TCRdb's copy has only in-frame clones and lacks some. This sample has about 180,000 clones, with 76% found just once. These data come from a study of cytomegalovirus exposure and HLA in healthy donors. Findings and caveats of the study: Despite most TCR sequences being rare, some public TCRs occurred in many donors. A later analysis showed that HLA-associated TCR beta chains had undergone more clonal expansion than equally common others.

The sequenced material came from PBMCs. The chain joins TRBV5-4 to TRBJ1-4; TRBD1 might be the D (6 bases). The TCR was taken from a young man in good health and CMV-seronegative. The CDR3 DNA follows: TGTGCCAGCAGCTCGGACAGCAATGAAAAACTGTTTTTT. Translated: CASSSDSNEKLFF.